This record looks at one T cell receptor beta chain sequence and its context. This record comes from a study of T cell repertoires in aging, cancer and after chemotherapy. From germline, CDR1 is SQVTM and CDR2 ANQGSEA. CDR3 length: 15 amino acids. V dropped 4 bases and J dropped 4; count of bases not matched to a gene: 5. Multiplex touch-down PCR with TRB-A/B primers amplified rearranged V-D-J TRB sequences. TCRdb processed the multiplex PCR reads anew with MiXCR; each CDR3 protein has one entry. This sample carries 2,000 to 2,500 distinct CDR3 sequences, 20% to 30% of them seen once, and the ten largest clones take roughly 35%. TCR beta rearrangements were amplified from peripheral blood genomic DNA.

The sequence was obtained from a human donor with a solid tumor. V gene TRBV29-1 combines with J gene TRBJ2-3, with 13 bases identical to TRBD2. Sequencing used blood. For the CDR3, the DNA is TGCAGCGTTGTCCCGACTAGCGGGAGGTCAGATACGCAGTATTTT. It translates to CSVVPTSGRSDTQYF.